This T cell receptor beta chain emerged from a study of post-analysis software for immune sequencing data. Points from the study as a whole: Analysis by F measure revealed that same-batch samples clustered strongly together. Versus controls, multiple sclerosis patients showed significantly lower diversity (normalized Chao1).

The library was made from cDNA and included unique molecular identifiers. The source material, 1 to 10 million T cells, gave rise to 500,000 or so cDNA molecules. Via MiXCR, TCRdb re-called the PCR reads, giving one row per CDR3 protein. Among around 160,000 distinct CDR3 sequences listed, under 40% were seen once. The V and J ends lost 5 bases and 5 bases, in that order; junction bases with no gene match: 9. CDR3 length equals 15 residues. Germline assignment: CDR1 SEHNR and CDR2 FQNEAQ (reference sequence). About this clonotype itself: Its antigen is unidentified.

Sequences were derived from blood, sampled after autologous hematopoietic stem cell transplantation. J is TRBJ2-7 and V is TRBV7-9; 10 bases are shared with TRBD2. The origin of this receptor is a girl aged 5 to 17 with multiple sclerosis. The CDR3 region has the DNA TGTGCCAGCAGCGCACCTAGCGGGAGATTCGACGAGCAGTACTTC. Protein product: CASSAPSGRFDEQYF. Variable domain in full (rest from reference TRBV7-9 and TRBJ2-7): DTGVSQNPRHKITKRGQNVTFRCDPISEHNRLYWYRQTLGQGPEFLTYFQNEAQLEKSRLLSDRFSAERPKGSFSTLEIQRTEQGDSAMYLCASSAPSGRFDEQYFGPGTRLTVT.